These 6 T cell receptor beta chains share one sample of origin, sequenced in a study of OX40 agonist ivuxolimab in advanced cancers. Sequenced by immunoSEQ multiplex PCR; TCRdb stores in-frame clones only, minus some. Of more than 70,000 clones listed, under 95% are singletons. The sequenced sample was CD4+ or CD8+ T cells sorted from blood, obtained in a trial of the OX40 agonist ivuxolimab. These receptors originate from an adult with an advanced solid tumor such as melanoma, head and neck, liver or kidney cancer.

The chain combines TRBV27 with TRBJ2-3; TRBD2 matches at 9 bases. The CDR3 has 17 residues. Losses at the gene ends were 3 bases for V and 6 bases for J; bases not matched to a gene: 13. Germline V gene data show CDR1 as MNHEY and CDR2 as SMNVEV (reference sequence). The CDR3 DNA reads TGTGCCAGCAGTTTGTCGGCGGGAGGGCCTCCGACGGATACGCAGTATTTT. This gives the protein CASSLSAGGPPTDTQYF.

This clone was counted once. V is TRBV4-3 and J is TRBJ1-6; unclear D gene. V lost 0 bases to trimming and J lost 4 bases, with 10 bases between them. This CDR3 contains 16 residues. Germline CDR1 reads LGHNA; CDR2 reads YSLEER. DNA of the CDR3: TGCGCCAGCAGCCAAGATCGTGGGAGTTATAATTCACCCCTCCACTTT. This sequence encodes CASSQDRGSYNSPLHF.

V gene TRBV11-2 combines with J gene TRBJ2-1, with a possible D match to TRBD2 (6 bases). The CDR3 extends over 15 amino acids. From germline, CDR1 is SGHAT and CDR2 FQNNGV. Trimming left V 5 bases short and J 8 bases short, with 19 bases between. The CDR3 coding sequence is TGTGCCAGCAGCCCCCCCGGGAGTGGAGTCTATGAGCAGTTCTTC. Encoded protein: CASSPPGSGVYEQFF.

This clone has just one count. V is TRBV10-3 and J is TRBJ2-5, with D perhaps TRBD2 (6 bases). This CDR3 is built from 16 residues. Germline loops: CDR1 ENHRY, CDR2 SYGVKD. V dropped 5 bases and J dropped 5 bases, with 21 bases sitting between them. The CDR3 DNA follows: TGTGCCATCAGTCAGGACTACGGGACGCCCGGGGAGACCCAGTACTTC. Its protein is CAISQDYGTPGETQYF.

This rearrangement joins TRBV9 to TRBJ2-3; the match to TRBD1 covers 7 bases. The CDR3 has 16 residues. The germline CDR1 and CDR2 sequences are SGDLS and YYNGEE. Trimming at V came to 0 bases and at J to 0 bases, leaving 4 bases not matched to a gene. This chain's CDR3 is CASSVGGGLSTDTQYF. In DNA form, the CDR3 reads TGTGCCAGCAGCGTAGGAGGGGGCCTTAGCACAGATACGCAGTATTTT.

The gene calls are TRBV7-9 and TRBJ1-4; TRBD1 is a possible D gene (6 bases). The V gene lost 9 bases and the J gene lost 5 bases, with 10 bases spanning the gap. The CDR3 is 12 amino acids. Germline V gene data show CDR1 as SEHNR and CDR2 as FQNEAQ (reference sequence). CDR3 protein: CASRQENEKLFF. The CDR3 coding sequence is TGTGCCAGTCGACAGGAGAATGAAAAACTGTTTTTT. Supplemented by reference TRBV7-9 and TRBJ1-4, the full variable domain reads DTGVSQNPRHKITKRGQNVTFRCDPISEHNRLYWYRQTLGQGPEFLTYFQNEAQLEKSRLLSDRFSAERPKGSFSTLEIQRTEQGDSAMYLCASRQENEKLFFGSGTQLSVL.